This T cell receptor beta chain was recovered during a study of control samples from healthy donors and cancer patients (dated by TCRdb to about 2020). About this clone: The antigen it binds to is not known. No base-level quality is on record; no much larger clone is a single base apart.

Library generation was performed with the immunoSEQ multiplex PCR assay. TCRdb mirrors the immuneACCESS table, restricted to in-frame sequences. Some clones are absent from its copies; in checked studies, under half trace to an unresolved V gene, and the reason for the others is unknown. This sample has about 54,000 clones in its table, and nearly 96% of those were observed once. The ten largest make up around 1.9% of the sample. Via the germline V gene, CDR1 is LGHNA and CDR2 YNFKEQ. The CDR3, cysteine through phenylalanine, is 15 amino acids long. Solely the CDR3 DNA is kept, with 45 bases framed from the first base. V and J are truncated by 1 base and 1 base respectively, leaving an intervening sequence of 11 bases.

The source material was blood. The chain uses TRBV4-2 and TRBJ2-7; D gene: possibly TRBD2, on 7 matching bases. This receptor was obtained from a woman in her 30s in good health. The CDR3 protein sequence reads: CASSQGGGGSYEQYF. The DNA is TGTGCCAGCAGCCAAGGGGGGGGCGGTTCCTACGAGCAGTACTTC.